The 2 T cell receptor beta chains presented below share a single source sample, sequenced in a study of T cell responses to AZD1222 COVID-19 vaccine (dated by TCRdb to about 2021). The sample's time point label is to be understood as: baseline before first vaccination. Library preparation employed the immunoSEQ multiplex PCR assay. TCRdb limited this immuneACCESS table to in-frame rearrangements with V and J called. A share of clones is missing; checked studies link under half to unresolved V genes, and the rest is unexplained. The sample data list 160,000 or so clones, and 85% to 90% of these were observed just once. Roughly 5.5% of the sample rests with the top ten. The material was peripheral blood, obtained on day 0 of AZD1222 vaccination. These receptors were obtained from an adult in good health.

This chain joins TRBV28 and TRBJ1-1; TRBD1 matches 9 bases. Germline lookup yields CDR1 MDHEN and CDR2 SYDVKM. The CDR3 is 15 amino acids. V gave up 6 bases and J gave up 1 base; unmatched junction bases: 6. The DNA for the CDR3 is TGTGCCAGCAGGACAGGGGGGAGATGGAACACTGAAGCTTTCTTT. It codes for CASRTGGRWNTEAFF.

A note on this clone: At one boundary the junction diverges from the germline segment, which might be a read error. The genes are TRBV5-4 and TRBJ1-4, with 8 nucleotides matching TRBD1. This CDR3 is 14 amino acids long. Germline-derived CDR1 and CDR2 are SGHNT and YYREEE (reference sequence). As DNA, the CDR3 is TGTGCCAGCAGCAAGGACAGGGCTAAGGAAAAACTGTTTTTT. It is translated as CASSKDRAKEKLFF.